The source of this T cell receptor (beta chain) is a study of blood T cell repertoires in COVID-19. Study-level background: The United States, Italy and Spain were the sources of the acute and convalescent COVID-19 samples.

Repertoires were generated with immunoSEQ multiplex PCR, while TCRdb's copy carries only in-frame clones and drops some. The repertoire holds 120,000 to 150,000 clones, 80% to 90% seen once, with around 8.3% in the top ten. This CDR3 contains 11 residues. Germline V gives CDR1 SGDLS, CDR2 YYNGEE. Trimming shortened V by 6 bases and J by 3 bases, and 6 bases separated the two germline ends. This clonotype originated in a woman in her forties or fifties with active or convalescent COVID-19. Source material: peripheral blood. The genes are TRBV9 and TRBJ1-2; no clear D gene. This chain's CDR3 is CASMRDYGYTF. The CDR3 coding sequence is TGTGCCAGCATGAGAGACTATGGCTACACCTTC.